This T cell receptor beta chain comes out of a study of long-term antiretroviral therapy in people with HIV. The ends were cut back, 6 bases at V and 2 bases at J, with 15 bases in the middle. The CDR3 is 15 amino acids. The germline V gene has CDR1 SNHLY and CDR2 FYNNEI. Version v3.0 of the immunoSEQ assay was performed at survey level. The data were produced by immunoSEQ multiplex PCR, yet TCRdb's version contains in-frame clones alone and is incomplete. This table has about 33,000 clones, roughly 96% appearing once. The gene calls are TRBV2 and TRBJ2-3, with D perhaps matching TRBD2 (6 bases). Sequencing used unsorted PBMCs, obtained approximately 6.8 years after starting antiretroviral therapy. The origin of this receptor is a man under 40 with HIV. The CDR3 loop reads CASSGTGTDTDTQYF. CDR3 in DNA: TGTGCCAGCAGCGGGACTGGGACCGACACAGATACGCAGTATTTT.